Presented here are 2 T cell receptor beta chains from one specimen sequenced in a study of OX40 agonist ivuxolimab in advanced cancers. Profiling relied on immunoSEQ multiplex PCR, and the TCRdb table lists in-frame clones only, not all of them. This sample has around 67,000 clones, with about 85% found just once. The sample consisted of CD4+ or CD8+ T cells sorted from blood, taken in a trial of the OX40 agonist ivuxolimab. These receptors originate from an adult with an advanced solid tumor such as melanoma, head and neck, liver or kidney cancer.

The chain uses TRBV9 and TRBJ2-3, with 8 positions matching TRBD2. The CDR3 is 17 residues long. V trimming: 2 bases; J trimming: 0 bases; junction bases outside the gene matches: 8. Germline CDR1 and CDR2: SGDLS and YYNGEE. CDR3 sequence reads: CASSVGIAGSSTDTQYF. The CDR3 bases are TGTGCCAGCAGCGTGGGAATAGCGGGGTCTAGCACAGATACGCAGTATTTT.

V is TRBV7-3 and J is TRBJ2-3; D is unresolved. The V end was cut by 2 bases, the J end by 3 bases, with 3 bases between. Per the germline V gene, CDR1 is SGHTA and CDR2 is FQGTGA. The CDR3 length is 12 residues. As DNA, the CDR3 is TGTGCCAGCAGCTTAGGAACAGATACGCAGTATTTT. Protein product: CASSLGTDTQYF.